This T cell receptor beta chain was observed in a study of beta chain features in type 1 diabetes. Overall study findings and caveats: Researchers report that Type 1 diabetes patients had moderately but significantly shorter TCRB CDR3s across all four CD4+ subsets. Type 1 diabetes patients had fewer VDJ junction insertions and more deletions.

This clone turned up a few times. Its antigen is undetermined. With 4 bases clipped from V and 0 bases from J, the junction kept 4 bases outside the gene matches. The CDR3 covers 16 residues. Germline assignment: CDR1 KGHSH and CDR2 LQKENI. Isolated RNA was reverse transcribed in full, so expressed TCRB transcripts were sequenced. The table came from immunoSEQ multiplex PCR; TCRdb's copy has only in-frame clones and leaves some out. The sample yields roughly 170,000 clones, 13% seen once. Staining for CD45RO/CCR7/CD25/CD127/CD95/CD27 allowed sorting of CD4+ naive, central memory, regulatory and stem cell-like memory cells.

The sequenced sample consisted of central memory CD4+ T cells from blood. This clonotype originated in a woman aged 18-29 years in good health. The chain couples TRBV18 to TRBJ1-5; 9 bases fit TRBD1. CDR3: CASSLGTGHSNQPQHF. Written as DNA, the CDR3 is TGTGCCAGCTCACTCGGGACAGGGCATAGCAATCAGCCCCAGCATTTT.